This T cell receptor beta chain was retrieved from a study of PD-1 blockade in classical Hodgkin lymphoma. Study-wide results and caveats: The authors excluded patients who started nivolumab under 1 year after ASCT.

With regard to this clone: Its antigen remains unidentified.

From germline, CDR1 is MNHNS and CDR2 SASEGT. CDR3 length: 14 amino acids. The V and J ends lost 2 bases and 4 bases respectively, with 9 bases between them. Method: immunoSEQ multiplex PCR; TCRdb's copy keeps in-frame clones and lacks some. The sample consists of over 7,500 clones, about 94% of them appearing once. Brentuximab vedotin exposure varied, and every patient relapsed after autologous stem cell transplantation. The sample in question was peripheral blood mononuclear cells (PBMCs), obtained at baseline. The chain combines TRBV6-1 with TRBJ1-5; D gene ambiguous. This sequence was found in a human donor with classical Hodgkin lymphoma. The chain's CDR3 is CASSEYGTNQPQHF. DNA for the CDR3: TGTGCCAGCAGTGAATACGGAACTAATCAGCCCCAGCATTTT.